The 14 T cell receptor beta chains below were found in one sample sequenced in a study of CD8+ T cells in alopecia areata. In each case, RNA was isolated and then reverse transcribed into cDNA as the sequencing template. Data came from immunoSEQ multiplex PCR; TCRdb stores just in-frame clones and leaves some out. The data hold about 82,000 clones, with about 51% observed a single time. The specimen was NKG2D-high CD8+ T cells sorted from blood. The receptors originated from a human donor with alopecia areata.

The V and J genes are TRBV29-1 and TRBJ1-2; 8 bases are shared with TRBD1. This CDR3 spans 12 amino acids. The V gene's germline CDR1 is SQVTM and CDR2 ANQGSEA. The V segment lost 5 bases and the J segment 6 bases; nucleotides outside the gene matches: 5. CDR3 in DNA: TGCAGCGTTTCTCAGGGGGCAAATGGCTACACCTTC. Protein: CSVSQGANGYTF.

J is TRBJ2-5 and V is TRBV7-2, with 10 bases fitting TRBD1. Germline CDR1 and CDR2: SGHTA and FQGNSA. This CDR3 has 14 residues. J gave up 4 bases and V 5 bases, and 4 bases lay outside the gene matches. The CDR3 sequence is CASSGTGAGETQYF. In DNA form, the CDR3 reads TGTGCCAGCAGCGGGACAGGGGCTGGAGAGACCCAGTACTTC.

The chain recombines TRBV29-1 with TRBJ2-7; 9 nucleotides align to TRBD1. Trimming at V came to 4 bases and at J to 5 bases, leaving 6 bases not matched to a gene. Germline assignment: CDR1 SQVTM and CDR2 ANQGSEA. The CDR3 has 13 residues. CDR3 sequence: CSVVWDRVNEQYF. DNA of the CDR3: TGCAGCGTTGTCTGGGACAGGGTAAACGAGCAGTACTTC.

The chain is built from TRBV28 and TRBJ2-5, with a tentative D call TRBD2 (5 bases). The germline gives CDR1 MDHEN, CDR2 SYDVKM. Trimming took 8 bases from V and 5 from J, leaving 18 bases between them. The CDR3 runs 14 residues. The CDR3 DNA sequence: TGTGCCAGCTGGGCGCTAGAGGGTGCGGAGACCCAGTACTTC. This codes for CASWALEGAETQYF. Full variable domain (rest looked up from reference TRBV28 and TRBJ2-5): DVKVTQSSRYLVKRTGEKVFLECVQDMDHENMFWYRQDPGLGLRLIYFSYDVKMKEKGDIPEGYSVSREKKERFSLILESASTNQTSMYLCASWALEGAETQYFGPGTRLLVL.

The V call is TRBV13, the J call TRBJ2-3; 7 nucleotides align to TRBD1. The CDR3 loop spans 17 amino acids. With 5 bases clipped from V and 9 bases from J, the junction kept 20 bases outside the gene matches. CDR1 PRHDT and CDR2 FYEKMQ come from the germline V gene (reference sequence). The CDR3 sequence: CASSDTPGGQRVGTQYF. Written as DNA, the CDR3 is TGTGCCAGCAGCGACACCCCAGGGGGACAGAGAGTCGGAACGCAGTATTTT.

This clone was counted once. V gene TRBV5-4 combines with J gene TRBJ2-3; TRBD2 agrees at 8 bases. The length of the CDR3 is 16 residues. The junction had 13 bases not matched to a gene; V was cut back by 4 bases and J by 6 bases. Germline assignment: CDR1 SGHNT and CDR2 YYREEE (reference sequence). CDR3 nucleotides: TGTGCCAGCAGCAACCCTAGCGGGCTAACGTTGGATACGCAGTATTTT. Encoded protein: CASSNPSGLTLDTQYF.

V and J are TRBV9 and TRBJ2-2; D is perhaps TRBD1 or TRBD2 (6 bases each). Per germline, CDR1 SGDLS and CDR2 YYNGEE. This CDR3 comprises 14 residues. The V end was cut by 7 bases, the J end by 0 bases, with 10 bases between. CDR3 amino acids: CASGGTSNTGELFF. The CDR3 DNA is TGTGCCAGCGGAGGGACATCGAACACCGGGGAGCTGTTTTTT.

The gene calls are TRBV18 and TRBJ2-7, with a weak D call TRBD2 (5 bases). V was cut by 3 bases and J by 4 bases, with 10 bases left in between. CDR1 and CDR2 (germline): KGHSH, LQKENI. The CDR3 consists of 13 residues. This CDR3 is CASSPPGDYEQYF. The CDR3 DNA sequence: TGTGCCAGCTCACCGCCCGGGGATTACGAGCAGTACTTC.

This rearrangement joins TRBV11-2 to TRBJ2-5; tentative D call: TRBD1 (6 bases). V lost 4 bases and J lost 0, with 15 bases in between. Per germline, CDR1 SGHAT and CDR2 FQNNGV. CDR3 length: 16 amino acids. The CDR3 bases are TGTGCCAGCAGCTCCCTGGACAGTCCGTACCAAGAGACCCAGTACTTC. Translated, it gives CASSSLDSPYQETQYF.

The gene calls are TRBV14 and TRBJ2-1; 7 bases line up with TRBD2. Germline assignment: CDR1 SGHDN and CDR2 FVKESK. V dropped 5 bases and J dropped 7; count of bases not matched to a gene: 14. The CDR3 consists of 16 residues. The CDR3 region is CASSFPSGPRGNEQFF. CDR3 DNA: TGTGCCAGCAGCTTCCCTAGCGGACCACGAGGGAATGAGCAGTTCTTC.

The gene calls are TRBV6-5 and TRBJ1-1; no firm D call. CDR3 size: 11 residues. Germline CDR1 MNHEY, CDR2 SVGAGI. The V gene lost 7 bases and the J gene lost 2 bases, with 5 bases spanning the gap. The CDR3 DNA is TGTGCCAGCATAACCAACACTGAAGCTTTCTTT. It codes for CASITNTEAFF.

V usage is TRBV29-1 and J usage is TRBJ2-1; 12 bases agree with TRBD2. Germline V lookup: CDR1 SQVTM, CDR2 ANQGSEA. The CDR3 extends over 16 amino acids. V trimming: 3 bases; J trimming: 4 bases; junction bases outside the gene matches: 7. The CDR3 DNA sequence: TGCAGCGTTGAGGTGGCTAGCGGGAGGGTTTACAATGAGCAGTTCTTC. This gives the protein CSVEVASGRVYNEQFF.

The genes are TRBV29-1 and TRBJ2-2; the D is unclear. CDR1 and CDR2 (germline): SQVTM, ANQGSEA. The CDR3 extends over 13 amino acids. V was shortened by 6 bases and J by 0 bases, with 8 bases between the two germline ends. Here the CDR3 DNA reads TGCAGCGTGATAGGTCCGAACACCGGGGAGCTGTTTTTT. It is translated as CSVIGPNTGELFF.

This sequence joins TRBV7-9 and TRBJ2-3; the match to TRBD1 covers 9 bases. V was pared by 5 bases and J by 4 bases, with 7 bases of the junction left unmatched. CDR1 is SEHNR and CDR2 is FQNEAQ in the germline V gene (reference sequence). The CDR3 runs to 15 residues. In nucleotides, the CDR3 is TGTGCCAGCAGCCATCGGGACAGGGCACCAGATACGCAGTATTTT. The encoded protein is CASSHRDRAPDTQYF. Based on the CDR3 plus reference TRBV7-9 and TRBJ2-3, the full variable domain is DTGVSQNPRHKITKRGQNVTFRCDPISEHNRLYWYRQTLGQGPEFLTYFQNEAQLEKSRLLSDRFSAERPKGSFSTLEIQRTEQGDSAMYLCASSHRDRAPDTQYFGPGTRLTVL.